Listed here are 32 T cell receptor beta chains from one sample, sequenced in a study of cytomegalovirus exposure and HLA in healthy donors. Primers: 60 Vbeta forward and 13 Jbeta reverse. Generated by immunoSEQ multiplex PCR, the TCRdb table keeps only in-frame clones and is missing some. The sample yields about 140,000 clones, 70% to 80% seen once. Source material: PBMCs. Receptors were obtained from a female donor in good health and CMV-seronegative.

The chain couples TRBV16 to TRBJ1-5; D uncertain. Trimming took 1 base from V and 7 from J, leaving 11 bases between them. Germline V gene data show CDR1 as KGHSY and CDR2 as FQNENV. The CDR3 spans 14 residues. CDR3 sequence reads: CASSQFIEPQPQHF. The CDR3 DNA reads TGTGCCAGCAGCCAATTCATCGAGCCGCAGCCCCAGCATTTT.

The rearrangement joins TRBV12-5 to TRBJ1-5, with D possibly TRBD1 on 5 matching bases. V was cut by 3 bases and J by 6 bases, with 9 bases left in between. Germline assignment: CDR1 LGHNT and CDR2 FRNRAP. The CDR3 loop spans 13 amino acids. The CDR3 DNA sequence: TGTGCTAGTGGTTTTCTAGGGGTTCAGCCCCAGCATTTT. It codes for CASGFLGVQPQHF.

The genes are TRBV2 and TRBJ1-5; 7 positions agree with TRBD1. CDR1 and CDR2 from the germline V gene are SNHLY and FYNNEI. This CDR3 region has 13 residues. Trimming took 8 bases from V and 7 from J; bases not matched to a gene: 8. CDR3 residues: CASEKGARQPQHF. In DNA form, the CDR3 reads TGTGCCAGCGAGAAGGGGGCACGACAGCCCCAGCATTTT.

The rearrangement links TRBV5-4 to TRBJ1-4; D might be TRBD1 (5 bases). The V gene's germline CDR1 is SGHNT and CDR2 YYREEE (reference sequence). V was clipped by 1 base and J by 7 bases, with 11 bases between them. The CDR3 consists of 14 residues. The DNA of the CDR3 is TGTGCCAGCAGCTTGAGGGGCGCCTCTGAAAAACTGTTTTTT. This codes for CASSLRGASEKLFF.

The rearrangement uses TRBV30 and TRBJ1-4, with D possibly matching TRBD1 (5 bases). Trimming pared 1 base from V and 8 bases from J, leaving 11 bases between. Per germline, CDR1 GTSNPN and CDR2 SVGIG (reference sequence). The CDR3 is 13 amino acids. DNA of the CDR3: TGTGCCTGGAGTGGGGGCGCCTACGAAAAACTGTTTTTT. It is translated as CAWSGGAYEKLFF.

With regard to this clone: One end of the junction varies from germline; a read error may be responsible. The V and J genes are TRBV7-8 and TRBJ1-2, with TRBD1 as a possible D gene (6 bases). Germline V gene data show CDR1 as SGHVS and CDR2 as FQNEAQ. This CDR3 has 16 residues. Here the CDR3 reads CASSIARRRGLYGYTF. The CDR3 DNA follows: TGTGCCAGCAGCATAGCGAGGCGCAGGGGCCTCTATGGCTACACCTTC.

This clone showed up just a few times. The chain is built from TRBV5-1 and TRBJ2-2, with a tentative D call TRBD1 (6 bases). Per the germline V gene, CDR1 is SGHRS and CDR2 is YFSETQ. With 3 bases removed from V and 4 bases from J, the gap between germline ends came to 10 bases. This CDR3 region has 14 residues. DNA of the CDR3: TGCGCCAGCAGCTCTGGGACAACCACCGGGGAGCTGTTTTTT. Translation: CASSSGTTTGELFF.

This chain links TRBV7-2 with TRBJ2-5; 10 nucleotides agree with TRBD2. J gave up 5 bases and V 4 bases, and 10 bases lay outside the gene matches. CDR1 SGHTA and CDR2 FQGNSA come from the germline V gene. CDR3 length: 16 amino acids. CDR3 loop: CASSSDLAGGQETQYF. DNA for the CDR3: TGTGCCAGCAGCTCCGACTTAGCGGGGGGCCAGGAGACCCAGTACTTC.

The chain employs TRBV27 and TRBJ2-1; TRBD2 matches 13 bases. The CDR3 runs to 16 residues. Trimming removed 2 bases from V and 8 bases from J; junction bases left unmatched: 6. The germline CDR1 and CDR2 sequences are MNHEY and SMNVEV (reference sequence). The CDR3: CASSLQLAGGMDEQFF. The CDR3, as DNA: TGTGCCAGCAGTTTACAACTAGCGGGAGGGATGGATGAGCAGTTCTTC.

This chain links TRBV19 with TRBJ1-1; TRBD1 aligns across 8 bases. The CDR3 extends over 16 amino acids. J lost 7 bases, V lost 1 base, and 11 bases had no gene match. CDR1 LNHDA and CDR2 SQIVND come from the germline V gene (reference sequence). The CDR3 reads CASSIAGVQGGREAFF. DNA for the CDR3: TGTGCCAGTAGTATAGCGGGTGTACAGGGGGGACGTGAAGCTTTCTTT.

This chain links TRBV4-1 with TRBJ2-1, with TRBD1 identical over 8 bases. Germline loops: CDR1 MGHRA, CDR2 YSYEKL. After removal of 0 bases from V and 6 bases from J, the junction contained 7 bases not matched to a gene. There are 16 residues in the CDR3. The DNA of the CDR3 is TGCGCCAGCAGCCAAGACAGGGGGCTCCTCGGCAATGAGCAGTTCTTC. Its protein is CASSQDRGLLGNEQFF.

Here the CDR3 DNA reads TGCAGCAGTGGTGACGGGAGAGATACGCAGTATTTT. Protein product: CSSGDGRDTQYF. The rearrangement uses TRBV29-1 and TRBJ2-3; possible D gene TRBD2, 6 bases. Germline V CDR1 and CDR2: SQVTM, ANQGSEA. The V and J ends lost 8 bases and 5 bases respectively, with 14 bases between them. The CDR3 sequence is 12 residues long.

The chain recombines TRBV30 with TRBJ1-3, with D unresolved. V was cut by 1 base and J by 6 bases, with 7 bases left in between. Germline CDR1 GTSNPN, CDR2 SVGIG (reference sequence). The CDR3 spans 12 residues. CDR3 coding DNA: TGTGCCTGGAGTGAATCCTTAAACACCATATATTTT. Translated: CAWSESLNTIYF. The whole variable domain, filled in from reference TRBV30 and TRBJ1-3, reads SQTIHQWPATLVQPVGSPLSLECTVEGTSNPNLYWYRQAAGRGLQLLFYSVGIGQISSEVPQNLSASRPQDRQFILSSKKLLLSDSGFYLCAWSESLNTIYFGEGSWLTVV.

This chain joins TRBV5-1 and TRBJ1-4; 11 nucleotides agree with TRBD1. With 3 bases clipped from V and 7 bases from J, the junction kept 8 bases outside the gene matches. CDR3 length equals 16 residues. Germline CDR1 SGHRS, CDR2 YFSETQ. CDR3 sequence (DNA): TGCGCCAGCAGCTGGACACCGGGACAGGGGGGTGAAAAACTGTTTTTT. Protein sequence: CASSWTPGQGGEKLFF. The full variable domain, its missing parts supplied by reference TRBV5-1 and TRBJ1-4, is KAGVTQTPRYLIKTRGQQVTLSCSPISGHRSVSWYQQTPGQGLQFLFEYFSETQRNKGNFPGRFSGRQFSNSRSEMNVSTLELGDSALYLCASSWTPGQGGEKLFFGSGTQLSVL.

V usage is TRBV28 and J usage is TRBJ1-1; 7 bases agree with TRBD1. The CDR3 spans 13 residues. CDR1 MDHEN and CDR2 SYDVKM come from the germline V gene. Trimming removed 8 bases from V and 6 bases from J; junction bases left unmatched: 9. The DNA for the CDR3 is TGTGCCAGCTCGTTACAGGGGCGGCCTGAAGCTTTCTTT. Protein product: CASSLQGRPEAFF.

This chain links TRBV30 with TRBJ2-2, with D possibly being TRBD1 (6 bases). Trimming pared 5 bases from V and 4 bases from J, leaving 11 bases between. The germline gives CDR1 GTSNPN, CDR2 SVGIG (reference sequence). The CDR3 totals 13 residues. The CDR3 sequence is CAWETGSTGELFF. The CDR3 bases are TGTGCCTGGGAAACAGGGAGCACCGGGGAGCTGTTTTTT.

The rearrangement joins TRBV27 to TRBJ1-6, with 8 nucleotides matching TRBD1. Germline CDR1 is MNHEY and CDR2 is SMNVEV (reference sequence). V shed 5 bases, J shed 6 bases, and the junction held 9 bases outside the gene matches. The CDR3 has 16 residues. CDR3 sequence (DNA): TGTGCCAGCAGTCCAAGGAACAGGGGGTTTAATTCACCCCTCCACTTT. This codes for CASSPRNRGFNSPLHF.

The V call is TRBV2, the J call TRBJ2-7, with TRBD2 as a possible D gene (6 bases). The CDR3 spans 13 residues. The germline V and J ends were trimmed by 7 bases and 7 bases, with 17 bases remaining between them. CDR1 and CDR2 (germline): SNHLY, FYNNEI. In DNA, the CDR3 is TGTGCCAGCACAAGGACTATGGGCCTGGAGCAGTACTTC. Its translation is CASTRTMGLEQYF.

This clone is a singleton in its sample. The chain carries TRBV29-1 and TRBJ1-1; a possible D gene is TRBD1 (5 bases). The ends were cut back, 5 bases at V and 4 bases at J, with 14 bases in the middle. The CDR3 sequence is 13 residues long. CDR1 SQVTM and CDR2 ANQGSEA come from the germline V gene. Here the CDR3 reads CSVSPGKGTEAFF. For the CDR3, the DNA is TGCAGCGTTTCCCCAGGGAAGGGCACTGAAGCTTTCTTT. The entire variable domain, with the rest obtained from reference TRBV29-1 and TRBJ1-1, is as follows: SAVISQKPSRDICQRGTSLTIQCQVDSQVTMMFWYRQQPGQSLTLIATANQGSEATYESGFVIDKFPISRPNLTFSTLTVSNMSPEDSSIYLCSVSPGKGTEAFFGQGTRLTVV.

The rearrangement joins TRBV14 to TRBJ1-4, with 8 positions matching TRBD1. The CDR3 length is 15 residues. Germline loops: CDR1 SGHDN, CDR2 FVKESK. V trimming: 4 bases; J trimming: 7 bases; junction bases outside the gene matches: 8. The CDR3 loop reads CASSPRTGLFEKLFF. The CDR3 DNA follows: TGTGCCAGCAGCCCCCGGACAGGGTTATTTGAAAAACTGTTTTTT.

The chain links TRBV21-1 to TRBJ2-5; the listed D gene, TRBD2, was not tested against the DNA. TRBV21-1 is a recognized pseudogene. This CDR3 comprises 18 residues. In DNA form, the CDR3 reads TGTGCCAGCAGCACGGTCACAGCCCGACTACGTCGGAGGGAGACCCAGTACTTC. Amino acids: CASSTVTARLRRRETQYF.

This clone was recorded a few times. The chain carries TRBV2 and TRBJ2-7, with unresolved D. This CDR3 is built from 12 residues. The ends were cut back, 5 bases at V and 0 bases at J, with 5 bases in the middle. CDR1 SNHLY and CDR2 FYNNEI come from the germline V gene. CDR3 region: CASSPPSYEQYF. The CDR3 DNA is TGTGCCAGCAGTCCTCCCTCCTACGAGCAGTACTTC.

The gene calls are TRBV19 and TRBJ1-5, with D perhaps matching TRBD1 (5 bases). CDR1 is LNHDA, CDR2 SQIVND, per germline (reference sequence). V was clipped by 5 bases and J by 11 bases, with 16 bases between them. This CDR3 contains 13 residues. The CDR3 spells CASSPKGSVSQHF. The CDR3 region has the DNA TGTGCCAGTAGTCCGAAGGGGTCCGTATCCCAGCATTTT.

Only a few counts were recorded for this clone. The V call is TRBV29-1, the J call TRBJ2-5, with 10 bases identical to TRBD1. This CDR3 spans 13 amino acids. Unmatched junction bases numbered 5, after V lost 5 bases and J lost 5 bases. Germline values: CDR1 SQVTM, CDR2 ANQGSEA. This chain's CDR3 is CSVRQGARETQYF. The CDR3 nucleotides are TGCAGCGTTCGACAGGGGGCGCGGGAGACCCAGTACTTC.

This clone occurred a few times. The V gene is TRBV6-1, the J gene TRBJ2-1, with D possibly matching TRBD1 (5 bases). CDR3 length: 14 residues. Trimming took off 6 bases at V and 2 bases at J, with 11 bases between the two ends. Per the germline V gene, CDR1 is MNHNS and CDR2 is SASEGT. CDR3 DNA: TGTGCCAGCAGCTCGCAGGGCGCCTACAATGAGCAGTTCTTC. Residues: CASSSQGAYNEQFF.

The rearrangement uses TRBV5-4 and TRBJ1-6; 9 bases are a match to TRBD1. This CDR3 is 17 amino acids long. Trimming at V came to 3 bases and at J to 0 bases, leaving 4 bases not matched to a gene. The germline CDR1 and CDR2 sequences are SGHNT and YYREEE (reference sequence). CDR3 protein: CASSSGTGSSYNSPLHF. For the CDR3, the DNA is TGTGCCAGCAGCTCGGGGACAGGGAGCTCCTATAATTCACCCCTCCACTTT.

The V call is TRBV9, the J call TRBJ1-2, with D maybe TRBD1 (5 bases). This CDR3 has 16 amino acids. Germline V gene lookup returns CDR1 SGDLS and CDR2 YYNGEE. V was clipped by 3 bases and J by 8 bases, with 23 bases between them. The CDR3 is CASSASQVLQADGYTF. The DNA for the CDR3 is TGTGCCAGCAGCGCCTCACAGGTTCTACAGGCGGACGGCTACACCTTC.

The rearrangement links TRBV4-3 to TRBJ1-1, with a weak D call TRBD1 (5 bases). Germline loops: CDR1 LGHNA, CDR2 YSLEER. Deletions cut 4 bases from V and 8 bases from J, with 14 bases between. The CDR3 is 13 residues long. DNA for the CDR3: TGCGCCAGCAGCCTCAAGACAGCCTCCGAAGCTTTCTTT. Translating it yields CASSLKTASEAFF.

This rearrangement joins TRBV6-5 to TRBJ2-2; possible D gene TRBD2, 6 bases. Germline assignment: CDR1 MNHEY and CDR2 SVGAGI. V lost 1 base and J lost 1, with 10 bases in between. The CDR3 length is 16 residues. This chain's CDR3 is CASSYFLSGNTGELFF. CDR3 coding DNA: TGTGCCAGCAGTTACTTCCTTAGCGGGAACACCGGGGAGCTGTTTTTT.

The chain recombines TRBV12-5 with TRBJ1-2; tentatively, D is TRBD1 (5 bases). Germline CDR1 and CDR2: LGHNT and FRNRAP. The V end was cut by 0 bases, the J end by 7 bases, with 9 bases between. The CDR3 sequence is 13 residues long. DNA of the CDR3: TGTGCTAGTGGTTTGGTAGCGCAGGGTGGCTACACCTTC. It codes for CASGLVAQGGYTF.

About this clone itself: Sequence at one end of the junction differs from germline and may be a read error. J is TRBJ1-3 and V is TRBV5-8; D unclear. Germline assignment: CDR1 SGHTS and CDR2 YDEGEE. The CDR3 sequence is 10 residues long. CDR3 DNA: TGTGCCAGCAGCTTGGTGTCCGCGAGTTTT. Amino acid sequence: CASSLVSASF. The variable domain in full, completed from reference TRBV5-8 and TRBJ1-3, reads EAGVTQSPTHLIKTRGQQATLRCSPISGHTSVYWYQQALGLGLQFLLWYDEGEERNRGNFPPRFSGRQFPNYSSELNVNALELEDSALYLCASSLVSASFGEGSWLTVV.

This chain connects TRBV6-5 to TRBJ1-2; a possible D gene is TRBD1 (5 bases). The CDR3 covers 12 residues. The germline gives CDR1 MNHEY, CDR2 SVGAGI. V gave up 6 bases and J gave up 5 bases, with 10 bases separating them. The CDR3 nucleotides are TGTGCCAGCAGGGGGGGGGATTATGGCTACACCTTC. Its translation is CASRGGDYGYTF.